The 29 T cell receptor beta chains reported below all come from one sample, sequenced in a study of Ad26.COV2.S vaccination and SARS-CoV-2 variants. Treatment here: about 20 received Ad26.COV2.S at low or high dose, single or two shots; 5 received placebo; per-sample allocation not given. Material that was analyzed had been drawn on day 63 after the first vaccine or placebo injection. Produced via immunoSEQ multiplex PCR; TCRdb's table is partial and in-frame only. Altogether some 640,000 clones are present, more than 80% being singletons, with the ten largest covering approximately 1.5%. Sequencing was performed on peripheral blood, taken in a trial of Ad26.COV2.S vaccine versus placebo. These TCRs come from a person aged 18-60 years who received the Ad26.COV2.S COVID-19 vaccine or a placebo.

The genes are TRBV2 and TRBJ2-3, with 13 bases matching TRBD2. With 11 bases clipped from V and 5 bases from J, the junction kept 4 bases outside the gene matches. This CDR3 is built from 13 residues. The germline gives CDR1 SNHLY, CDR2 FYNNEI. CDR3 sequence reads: CAGTSGAGDTQYF. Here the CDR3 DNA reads TGTGCCGGGACTAGCGGGGCGGGAGATACGCAGTATTTT. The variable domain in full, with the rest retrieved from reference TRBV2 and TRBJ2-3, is EPEVTQTPSHQVTQMGQEVILRCVPISNHLYFYWYRQILGQKVEFLVSFYNNEISEKSEIFDDQFSVERPDGSNFTLKIRSTKLEDSAMYFCAGTSGAGDTQYFGPGTRLTVL.

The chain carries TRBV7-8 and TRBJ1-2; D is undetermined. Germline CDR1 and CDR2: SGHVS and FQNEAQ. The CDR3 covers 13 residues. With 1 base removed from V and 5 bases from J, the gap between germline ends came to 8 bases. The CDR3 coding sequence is TGTGCCAGCAGCTTAGTCCCTGTGTATGGCTACACCTTC. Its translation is CASSLVPVYGYTF.

The CDR3 region is CASSYLLAGYSSYNEQFF. The CDR3 region has the DNA TGTGCCAGCAGCTACTTACTAGCGGGCTATAGCTCCTACAATGAGCAGTTCTTC. This chain connects TRBV7-9 to TRBJ2-1, with TRBD2 matching over 9 bases. Trimming cost V 4 bases and J 0 bases; bases outside gene matches: 10. Germline V gene sequence: CDR1 SEHNR, CDR2 FQNEAQ (reference sequence). The CDR3 extends over 18 amino acids.

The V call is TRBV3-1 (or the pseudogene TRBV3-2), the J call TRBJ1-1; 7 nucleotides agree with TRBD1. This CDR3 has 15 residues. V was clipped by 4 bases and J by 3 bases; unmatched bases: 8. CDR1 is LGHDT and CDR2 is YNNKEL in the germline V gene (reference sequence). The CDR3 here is CASSPRDRADTEAFF. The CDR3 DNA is TGTGCCAGCAGCCCTCGAGACAGGGCGGACACTGAAGCTTTCTTT.

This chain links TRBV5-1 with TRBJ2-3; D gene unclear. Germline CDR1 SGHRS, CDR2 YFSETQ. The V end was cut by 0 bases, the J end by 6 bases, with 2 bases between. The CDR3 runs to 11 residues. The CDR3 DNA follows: TGCGCCAGCAGCTTGGAGGATACGCAGTATTTT. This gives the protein CASSLEDTQYF.

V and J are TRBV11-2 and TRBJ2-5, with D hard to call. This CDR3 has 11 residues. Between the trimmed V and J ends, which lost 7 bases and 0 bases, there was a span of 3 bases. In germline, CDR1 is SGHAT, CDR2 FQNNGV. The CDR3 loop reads CASMDQETQYF. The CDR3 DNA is TGTGCCAGCATGGACCAAGAGACCCAGTACTTC.

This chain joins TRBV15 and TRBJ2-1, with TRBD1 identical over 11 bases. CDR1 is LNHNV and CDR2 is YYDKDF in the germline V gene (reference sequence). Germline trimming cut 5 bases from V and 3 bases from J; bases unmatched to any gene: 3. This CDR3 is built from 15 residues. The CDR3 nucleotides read TGTGCCACCAGCCCCGGGACAGGGGGCTACAATGAGCAGTTCTTC. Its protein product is CATSPGTGGYNEQFF.

The CDR3 protein is CASSTSGTGTDTQYF. The CDR3 DNA sequence: TGTGCCAGCAGCACTAGCGGGACCGGCACAGATACGCAGTATTTT. The rearrangement joins TRBV7-6 to TRBJ2-3, with 10 bases fitting TRBD2. Per germline, CDR1 SGHVS and CDR2 FNYEAQ. Losses at the gene ends were 5 bases for V and 1 base for J; bases not matched to a gene: 3. The length of the CDR3 is 15 residues.

CDR3 sequence: CASSATNRYGYTF. The CDR3 DNA sequence: TGTGCCAGCAGCGCGACAAATCGCTATGGCTACACCTTC. The genes are TRBV7-8 and TRBJ1-2; D ambiguous. This CDR3 has 13 amino acids. The V end was cut by 5 bases, the J end by 4 bases, with 11 bases between. Germline V lookup: CDR1 SGHVS, CDR2 FQNEAQ. Full variable domain (remainder filled in from reference TRBV7-8 and TRBJ1-2): GAGVSQSPRYKVAKRGQDVALRCDPISGHVSLFWYQQALGQGPEFLTYFQNEAQLDKSGLPSDRFFAERPEGSVSTLKIQRTQQEDSAVYLCASSATNRYGYTFGSGTRLTVV.

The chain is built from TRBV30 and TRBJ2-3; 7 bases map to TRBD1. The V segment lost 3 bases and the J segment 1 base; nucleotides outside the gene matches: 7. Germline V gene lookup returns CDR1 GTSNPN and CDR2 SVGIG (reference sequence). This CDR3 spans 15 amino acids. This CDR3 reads CAWSPGTAGTDTQYF. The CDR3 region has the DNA TGTGCCTGGAGCCCCGGGACAGCTGGCACAGATACGCAGTATTTT.

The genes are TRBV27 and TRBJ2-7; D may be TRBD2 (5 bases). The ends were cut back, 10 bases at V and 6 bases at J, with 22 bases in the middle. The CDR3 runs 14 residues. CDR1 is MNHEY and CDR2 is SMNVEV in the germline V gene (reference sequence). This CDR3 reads CATRGWSPASEQYF. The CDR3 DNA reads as TGTGCCACCCGAGGGTGGAGTCCAGCTTCCGAGCAGTACTTC.

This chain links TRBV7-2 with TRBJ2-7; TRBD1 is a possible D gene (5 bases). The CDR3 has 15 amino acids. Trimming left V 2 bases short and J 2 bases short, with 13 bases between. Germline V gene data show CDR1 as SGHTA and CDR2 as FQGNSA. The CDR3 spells CASSLNPGSAYEQYF. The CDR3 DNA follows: TGTGCCAGCAGCTTAAATCCAGGGTCAGCCTACGAGCAGTACTTC.

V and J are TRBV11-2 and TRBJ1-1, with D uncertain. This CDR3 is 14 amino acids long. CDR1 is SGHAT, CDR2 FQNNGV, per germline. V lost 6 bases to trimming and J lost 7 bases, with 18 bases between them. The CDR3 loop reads CASRSATSPFEAFF. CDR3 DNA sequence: TGTGCCAGCAGGTCGGCCACTTCGCCCTTTGAAGCTTTCTTT.

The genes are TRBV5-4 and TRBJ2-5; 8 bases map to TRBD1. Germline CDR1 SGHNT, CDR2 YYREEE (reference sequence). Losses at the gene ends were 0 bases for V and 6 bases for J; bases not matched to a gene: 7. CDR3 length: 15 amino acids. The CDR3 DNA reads TGTGCCAGCAGCTTGGCCGGGACAGGTGGGAAGACCCAGTACTTC. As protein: CASSLAGTGGKTQYF.

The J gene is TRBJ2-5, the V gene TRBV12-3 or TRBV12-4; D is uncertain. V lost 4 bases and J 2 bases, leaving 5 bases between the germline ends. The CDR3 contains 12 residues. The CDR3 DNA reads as TGTGCCAGCAGTTACACTCAAGAGACCCAGTACTTC. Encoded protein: CASSYTQETQYF.

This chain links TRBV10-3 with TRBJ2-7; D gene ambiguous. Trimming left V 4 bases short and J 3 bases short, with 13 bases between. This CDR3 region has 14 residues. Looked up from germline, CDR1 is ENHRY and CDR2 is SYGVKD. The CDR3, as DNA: TGTGCCATCAGTGTTTCACCCAATGGCTACGAGCAGTACTTC. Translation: CAISVSPNGYEQYF.

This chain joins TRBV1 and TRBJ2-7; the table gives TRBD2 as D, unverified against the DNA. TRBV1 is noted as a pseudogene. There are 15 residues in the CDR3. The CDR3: CTSSQDVEISYEQYF. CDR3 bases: TGCACCAGCAGCCAAGATGTCGAGATTTCCTACGAGCAGTACTTC.

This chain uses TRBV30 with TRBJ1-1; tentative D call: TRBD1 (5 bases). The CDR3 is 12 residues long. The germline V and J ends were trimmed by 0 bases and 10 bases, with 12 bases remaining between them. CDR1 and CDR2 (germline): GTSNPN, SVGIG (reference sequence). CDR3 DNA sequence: TGTGCCTGGAGTGTAGTTTCAGGGAGAGCTTTCTTT. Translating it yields CAWSVVSGRAFF.

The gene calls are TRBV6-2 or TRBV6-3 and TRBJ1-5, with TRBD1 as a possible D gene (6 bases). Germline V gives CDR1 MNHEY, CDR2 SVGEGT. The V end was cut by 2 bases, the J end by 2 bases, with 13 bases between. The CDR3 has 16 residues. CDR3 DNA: TGTGCCAGCAGTTACAAACAGGGACCGGGCAATCAGCCCCAGCATTTT. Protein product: CASSYKQGPGNQPQHF.

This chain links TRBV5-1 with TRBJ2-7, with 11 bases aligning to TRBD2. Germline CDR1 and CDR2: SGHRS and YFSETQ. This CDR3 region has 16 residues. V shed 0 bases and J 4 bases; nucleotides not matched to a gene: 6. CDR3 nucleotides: TGCGCCAGCAGCTTGGCCGGGGGACTAGCGGATTACGAGCAGTACTTC. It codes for CASSLAGGLADYEQYF.

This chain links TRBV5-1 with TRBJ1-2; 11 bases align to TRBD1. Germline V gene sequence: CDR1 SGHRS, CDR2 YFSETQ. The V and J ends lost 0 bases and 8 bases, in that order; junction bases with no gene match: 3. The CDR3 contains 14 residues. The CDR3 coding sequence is TGCGCCAGCAGCTTGGGGACAGGGGGCTGGGGCTACACCTTC. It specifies CASSLGTGGWGYTF.

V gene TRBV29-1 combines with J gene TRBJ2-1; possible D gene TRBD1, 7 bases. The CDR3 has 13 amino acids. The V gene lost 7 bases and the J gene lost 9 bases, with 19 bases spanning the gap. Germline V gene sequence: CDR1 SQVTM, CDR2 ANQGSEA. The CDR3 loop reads CSDLTQGRGEQFF. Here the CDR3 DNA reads TGCAGCGACCTTACACAGGGGCGGGGTGAGCAGTTCTTC.

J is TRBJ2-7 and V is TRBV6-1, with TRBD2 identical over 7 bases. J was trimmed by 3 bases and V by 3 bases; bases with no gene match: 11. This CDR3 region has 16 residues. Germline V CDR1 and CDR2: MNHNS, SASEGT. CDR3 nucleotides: TGTGCCAGCAGTGATATGAGGGCGCTAGCGGTCTACGAGCAGTACTTC. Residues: CASSDMRALAVYEQYF.

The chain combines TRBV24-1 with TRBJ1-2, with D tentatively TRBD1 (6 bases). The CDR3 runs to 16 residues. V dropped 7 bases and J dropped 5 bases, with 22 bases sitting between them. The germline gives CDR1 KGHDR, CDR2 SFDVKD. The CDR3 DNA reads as TGTGCCACCAGCGGACCGGCCCCTCGAGGGGGTTATGGCTACACCTTC. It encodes CATSGPAPRGGYGYTF.

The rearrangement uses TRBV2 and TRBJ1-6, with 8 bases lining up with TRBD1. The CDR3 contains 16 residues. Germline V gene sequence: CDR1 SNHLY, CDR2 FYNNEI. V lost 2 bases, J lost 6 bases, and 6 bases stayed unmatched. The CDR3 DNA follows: TGTGCCAGCAGTGAATTGTCCGGACAGGGTAATTCACCCCTCCACTTT. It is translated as CASSELSGQGNSPLHF.

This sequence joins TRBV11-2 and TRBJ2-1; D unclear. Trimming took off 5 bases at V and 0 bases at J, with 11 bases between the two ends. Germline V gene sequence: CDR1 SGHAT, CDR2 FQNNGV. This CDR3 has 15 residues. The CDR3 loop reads CASSPGVASYNEQFF. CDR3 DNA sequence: TGTGCCAGCAGCCCCGGCGTGGCCTCCTACAATGAGCAGTTCTTC.

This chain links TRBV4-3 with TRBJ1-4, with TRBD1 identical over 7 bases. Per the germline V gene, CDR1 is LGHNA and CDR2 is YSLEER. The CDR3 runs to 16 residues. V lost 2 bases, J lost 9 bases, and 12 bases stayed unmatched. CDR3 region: CASSQIWAGTAQKLFF. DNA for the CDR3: TGCGCCAGCAGCCAAATTTGGGCGGGGACAGCCCAAAAACTGTTTTTT.

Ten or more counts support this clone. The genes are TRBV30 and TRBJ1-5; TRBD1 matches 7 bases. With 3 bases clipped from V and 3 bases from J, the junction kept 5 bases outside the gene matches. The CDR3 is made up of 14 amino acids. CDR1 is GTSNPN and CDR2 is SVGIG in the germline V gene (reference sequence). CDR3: CAWSLGQVNQPQHF. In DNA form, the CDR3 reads TGTGCCTGGAGCCTCGGACAGGTCAATCAGCCCCAGCATTTT.

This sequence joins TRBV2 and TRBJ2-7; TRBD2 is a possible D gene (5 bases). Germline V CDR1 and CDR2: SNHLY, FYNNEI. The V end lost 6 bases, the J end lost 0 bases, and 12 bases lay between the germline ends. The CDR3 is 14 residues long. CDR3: CASRPSGSSYEQYF. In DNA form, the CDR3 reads TGTGCCAGCAGACCCAGCGGAAGCTCCTACGAGCAGTACTTC.